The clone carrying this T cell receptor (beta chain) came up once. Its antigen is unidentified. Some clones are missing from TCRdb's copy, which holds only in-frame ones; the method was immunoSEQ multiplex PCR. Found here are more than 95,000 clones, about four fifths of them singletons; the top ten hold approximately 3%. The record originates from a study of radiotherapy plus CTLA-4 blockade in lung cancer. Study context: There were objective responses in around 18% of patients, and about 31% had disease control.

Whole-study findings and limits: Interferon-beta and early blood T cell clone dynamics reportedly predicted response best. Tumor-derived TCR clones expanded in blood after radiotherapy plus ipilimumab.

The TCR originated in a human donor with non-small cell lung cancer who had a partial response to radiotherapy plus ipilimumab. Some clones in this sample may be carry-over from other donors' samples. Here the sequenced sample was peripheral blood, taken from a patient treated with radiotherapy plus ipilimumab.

In DNA, the CDR3 is TGTGCCAGCACCCTGACAGGGGGCGGTAATTCACCCCTCCACTTT. It encodes CASTLTGGGNSPLHF. The V and J genes are TRBV28 and TRBJ1-6; 10 bases are a match to TRBD1. After removal of 7 bases from V and 6 bases from J, the junction contained 6 bases not matched to a gene. CDR3 length: 15 residues. Germline CDR1 is MDHEN and CDR2 is SYDVKM.